This is a list of T cell receptor beta chains from one sample in a study of T cells after yellow fever vaccination. TCRdb ran MiXCR on the 5' RACE reads and lists one entry per CDR3 protein. The repertoire consists of about 340,000 distinct CDR3 sequences, with about 8.7% occurring once and the leading ten covering about 20%. Sequences were derived from PBMCs, sampled on the day of the first yellow fever vaccination. Source of these receptors: a man in his late teens or twenties who received the YFV17D yellow fever vaccine. Each CDR3 is given with its conserved first and last residue. Fields, in order: J gene, clone size, D gene, V gene, CDR3 protein, CDR3 DNA. A D gene is named only where the DNA matches it firmly. Clone size is shown for a subset of rows, as once, few, many or a class of expanded clone.

>TRBJ2-7|-|-|TRBV5-1
CASSREHARDERYF
TGCGCCAGCAGCCGGGAACACGCTAGGGACGAGCGGTACTTC
>TRBJ1-1|few|TRBD1|TRBV19
CATTGTGLREAFF
TGTGCCACGACCGGGACAGGGTTGCGTGAAGCTTTCTTT
>TRBJ2-4|-|TRBD1|TRBV30
CAWSATGADIQYF
TGTGCCTGGAGCGCGACAGGGGCAGACATTCAGTACTTC
>TRBJ2-5|many|-|TRBV7-2
CASSLGLDQTQYF
TGTGCCAGCAGCTTAGGGCTAGATCAGACCCAGTACTTC
>TRBJ1-1|-|-|TRBV12-3/TRBV12-4
CASSLVVREAFF
TGTGCCAGCAGTTTAGTTGTTAGGGAAGCTTTCTTT
>TRBJ1-5|few|-|TRBV7-2
CASSWDRTGNQPQHF
TGTGCCAGCAGCTGGGACCGAACAGGCAATCAGCCCCAGCATTTT
>TRBJ1-2|-|TRBD1|TRBV5-4
CASRNTGQGRYGYTF
TGTGCCAGCAGGAACACAGGACAGGGTCGCTATGGCTACACCTTC
>TRBJ2-2|-|-|TRBV7-2
CASSLVQSGTVELFF
TGTGCCAGCAGCTTAGTGCAGAGCGGCACCGTGGAGCTGTTTTTT
>TRBJ2-5|-|-|TRBV10-3
CAISEGLETQYF
TGTGCCATCAGTGAGGGGTTGGAGACCCAGTACTTC
>TRBJ2-1|-|-|TRBV20-1
CSAREDIYSYNEQFF
TGCAGTGCTAGAGAGGACATTTATTCCTACAATGAGCAGTTCTTC
>TRBJ1-1|few|TRBD1|TRBV6-5
CAVLGTGEAFF
TGTGCCGTACTCGGGACAGGTGAAGCTTTCTTT
>TRBJ2-2|-|-|TRBV5-5
CASSLISNHTGELFF
TGTGCCAGCAGCTTGATATCCAACCACACCGGGGAGCTGTTTTTT
>TRBJ2-5|-|TRBD2|TRBV15
CATSRVGLAGPGETQYF
TGTGCCACCAGCAGAGTGGGACTAGCGGGGCCGGGAGAGACCCAGTACTTC
>TRBJ1-1|many|TRBD1|TRBV6-1
CASSPPTGDGNTEAFF
TGTGCCAGCAGTCCCCCGACAGGGGATGGGAACACTGAAGCTTTCTTT
>TRBJ2-3|-|-|TRBV7-3
CASSRPGLGGGQYF
TGTGCCAGCAGCCGACCGGGTCTCGGGGGCGGGCAGTATTTT
>TRBJ2-3|many|TRBD1|TRBV11-2
CASRHRGLSTDTQYF
TGTGCCAGCAGGCACAGGGGGCTTAGCACAGATACGCAGTATTTT
>TRBJ2-3|few|-|TRBV10-3
CAISGIGLGQYF
TGTGCCATCAGTGGCATCGGGTTGGGGCAGTATTTT
>TRBJ1-5|-|TRBD1|TRBV19
CASSIQGGARDQPQHF
TGTGCCAGTAGTATTCAAGGGGGCGCAAGGGATCAGCCCCAGCATTTT
>TRBJ2-3|-|TRBD2|TRBV3-1
CASSGSSGTLPGDTQYF
TGTGCCAGCAGCGGATCTAGCGGTACCCTCCCGGGGGATACGCAGTATTTT
>TRBJ2-5|many|-|TRBV24-1
CATSDFGKTQYF
TGTGCCACCAGTGATTTCGGGAAGACCCAGTACTTC
>TRBJ2-5|few|TRBD2|TRBV5-1
CASSGLADFQETQYF
TGCGCCAGCAGCGGACTAGCGGACTTCCAAGAGACCCAGTACTTC
>TRBJ1-1|-|TRBD1|TRBV29-1
CSVRGTGRGAFF
TGCAGCGTGAGGGGGACAGGGCGGGGAGCTTTCTTT
>TRBJ2-3|few|TRBD2|TRBV20-1
CSARLSGGTDTQYF
TGCAGTGCTAGACTCAGCGGGGGCACAGATACGCAGTATTTT
>TRBJ1-2|few|-|TRBV30
CAWRRQGRRNYGYTF
TGTGCCTGGAGGCGGCAGGGGAGGAGGAACTATGGCTACACCTTC
>TRBJ2-1|-|TRBD1|TRBV19
CASSMRRGLENEQFF
TGTGCCAGTAGTATGCGAAGGGGGCTAGAAAATGAGCAGTTCTTC
>TRBJ2-3|-|-|TRBV28
CASSFPLLADTQYF
TGTGCCAGCAGTTTTCCTCTTCTCGCAGATACGCAGTATTTT
>TRBJ2-1|few|-|TRBV7-2
CASSQPGLTRDEQFF
TGTGCCAGCAGCCAGCCGGGACTCACCAGGGATGAGCAGTTCTTC
>TRBJ2-1|few|-|TRBV4-3
CASSPTGLAYNEQFF
TGCGCCAGCAGCCCTACAGGCCTAGCCTACAATGAGCAGTTCTTC
>TRBJ2-5|few|-|TRBV10-2
CASSVTVQETQYF
TGCGCCAGCAGTGTGACAGTTCAAGAGACCCAGTACTTC
>TRBJ1-2|-|TRBD1|TRBV6-2/TRBV6-3
CASRTGTYGYTF
TGTGCCAGCAGGACAGGGACCTATGGCTACACCTTC
>TRBJ2-5|many|-|TRBV12-3/TRBV12-4
CASSREEETQYF
TGTGCCAGCAGCCGAGAGGAAGAGACCCAGTACTTC
>TRBJ2-5|-|TRBD2|TRBV15
CATSRELAVETQYF
TGTGCCACCAGCAGAGAACTAGCGGTAGAGACCCAGTACTTC
>TRBJ2-2|many|TRBD1|TRBV9
CASSFDRGRTGELFF
TGTGCCAGCAGCTTCGACAGGGGTCGCACCGGGGAGCTGTTTTTT
>TRBJ2-1|few|TRBD1|TRBV7-9
CASSPDRVYNEQFF
TGTGCCAGCAGCCCGGACAGGGTCTACAATGAGCAGTTCTTC
>TRBJ2-4|-|-|TRBV7-2
CAISFRTPEDIQYF
TGTGCCATCTCCTTTCGGACACCCGAGGACATTCAGTACTTC
>TRBJ2-7|-|TRBD1|TRBV4-3
CASSQGLLRDRSYEQYF
TGCGCCAGCAGCCAAGGACTGTTACGGGACAGGTCCTACGAGCAGTACTTC
>TRBJ1-6|few|-|TRBV11-1
CASSLGGLWSSYNSPLHF
TGTGCCAGCAGCCTAGGCGGACTTTGGAGCTCCTATAATTCACCCCTCCACTTT
>TRBJ2-1|-|TRBD1|TRBV27
CASSFQRDSYNGQFF
TGTGCCAGCAGTTTTCAACGGGACAGCTACAATGGGCAGTTCTTC
>TRBJ2-7|many|-|TRBV7-2
CASSPPGGYEQYF
TGTGCCAGCAGCCCCCCGGGCGGCTACGAGCAGTACTTC
>TRBJ2-3|few|TRBD2|TRBV12-3/TRBV12-4
CASSFVSGGESTDTQYF
TGTGCCAGCAGTTTTGTCAGCGGGGGGGAAAGCACAGATACGCAGTATTTT
>TRBJ2-2|few|-|TRBV12-3/TRBV12-4
CASSPRAADGELFF
TGTGCCAGCAGTCCCCGAGCGGCGGACGGGGAGCTGTTTTTT
>TRBJ2-1|few|TRBD1|TRBV3-1
CASSAAGTGNYNEQFF
TGTGCCAGCAGCGCCGCGGGGACAGGTAATTACAATGAGCAGTTCTTC
>TRBJ1-5|-|-|TRBV7-8
CASSLEWGSYQPQHF
TGTGCCAGCAGCTTAGAGTGGGGTAGTTATCAGCCCCAGCATTTT
>TRBJ2-1|many|-|TRBV5-1
CASSLGVYSYNEQFF
TGCGCCAGCAGCTTGGGAGTATACTCATACAATGAGCAGTTCTTC
>TRBJ2-5|-|-|TRBV9
CASSVRGSMGETQYF
TGTGCCAGCAGCGTCCGGGGCAGCATGGGGGAGACCCAGTACTTC
>TRBJ2-5|few|TRBD2|TRBV5-1
CASTQTGLAGETQYF
TGCGCCAGCACGCAAACGGGACTAGCGGGGGAGACCCAGTACTTC
>TRBJ1-1|-|-|TRBV5-1
CASSLGGQGMNTEAFF
TGCGCCAGCAGCTTGGGGGGTCAGGGAATGAACACTGAAGCTTTCTTT
>TRBJ2-2|few|TRBD2|TRBV6-2/TRBV6-3
CASTYSSSGVSNTGELFF
TGTGCCAGCACCTACAGCTCTAGCGGGGTTTCGAACACCGGGGAGCTGTTTTTT
>TRBJ2-1|-|-|TRBV12-3/TRBV12-4
CASSHRRYNEQFF
TGTGCCAGCAGTCACAGGAGATACAATGAGCAGTTCTTC
>TRBJ2-1|few|-|TRBV10-3
CAISEFRLGGREQFF
TGTGCCATCAGTGAGTTTAGACTGGGGGGACGGGAGCAGTTCTTC
>TRBJ2-1|few|-|TRBV6-5
CASSYRGNEQFF
TGTGCCAGCAGTTACAGGGGTAATGAGCAGTTCTTC
>TRBJ2-3|-|-|TRBV7-9
CASRPTASGGTDTQYF
TGTGCCAGCAGACCTACTGCCTCTGGCGGCACAGATACGCAGTATTTT
>TRBJ1-2|-|-|TRBV7-3
CASSFEAGYGYTF
TGTGCCAGCAGCTTTGAAGCGGGGTATGGCTACACCTTC
>TRBJ2-5|few|-|TRBV3-1
CASSQDLGGAETQYF
TGTGCCAGCAGCCAAGATTTAGGCGGGGCGGAGACCCAGTACTTC